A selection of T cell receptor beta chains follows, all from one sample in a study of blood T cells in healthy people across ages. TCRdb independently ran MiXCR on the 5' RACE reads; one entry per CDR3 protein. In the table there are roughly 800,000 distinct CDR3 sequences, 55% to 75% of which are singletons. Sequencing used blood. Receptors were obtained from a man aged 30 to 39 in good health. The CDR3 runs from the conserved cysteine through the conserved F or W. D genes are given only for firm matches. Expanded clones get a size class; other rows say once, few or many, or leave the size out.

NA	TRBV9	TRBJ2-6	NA	TGTGCCAGCAGCGTAGGGTGGACAGCTGGGGCCAACGTCCTGACTTTC	CASSVGWTAGANVLTF
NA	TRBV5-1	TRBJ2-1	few	TGCGCCAGCAGCTTGGGGGGAATTTACAATGAGCAGTTCTTC	CASSLGGIYNEQFF
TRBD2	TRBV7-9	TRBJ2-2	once	TGTGCCAGCAGCCACAGACTAGCGGGGGAGATCGGGGAGCTGTTTTTT	CASSHRLAGEIGELFF
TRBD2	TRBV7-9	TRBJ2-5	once	TGTGCCAGCGTGATCGGCGGGGGGGCTCGGGAGACCCAGTACTTC	CASVIGGGARETQYF
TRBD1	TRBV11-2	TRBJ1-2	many	TGTGCCAGCAGCCCGGGACAGGATTATGGCTACACCTTC	CASSPGQDYGYTF
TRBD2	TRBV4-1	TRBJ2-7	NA	TGCGCCAGCAGCCAGAGCGGGAACCCATACGAGCAGTACTTC	CASSQSGNPYEQYF
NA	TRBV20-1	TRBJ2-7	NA	TGCAGTGCTGATACCGGGACCGGGGTCCACGAGCAGTACTTC	CSADTGTGVHEQYF
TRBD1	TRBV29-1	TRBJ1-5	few	TGCAGCGTTAAGGGGGCGGCCGCTGACAATCAGCCCCAGCATTTT	CSVKGAAADNQPQHF
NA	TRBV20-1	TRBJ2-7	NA	TGCAGTGCTAGGAGTGAGCTTGGCTACGAGCAGTACTTC	CSARSELGYEQYF
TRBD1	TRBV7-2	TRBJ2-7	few	TGTGCCAGCACCCCCGGGACAGGGCTTTACGAGCAGTACTTC	CASTPGTGLYEQYF
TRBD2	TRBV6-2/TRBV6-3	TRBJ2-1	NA	TGTGCCAGCAGTTACCCCCTACTAGCGGGAGGGTTATGGGAGCAGTTCTTC	CASSYPLLAGGLWEQFF
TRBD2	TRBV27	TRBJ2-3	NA	TGTGCCAGCAGTCCAGGAAGCGGGACTACAGATACGCAGTATTTT	CASSPGSGTTDTQYF
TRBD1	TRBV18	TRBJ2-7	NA	TGTGCCAGCTCACTAGAACCGGGACAGAGGTACGAGCAGTACTTC	CASSLEPGQRYEQYF
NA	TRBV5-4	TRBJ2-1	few	TGTGCCAGCAGCTTGGCCGTGGGGGGAAACTACAATGAGCAGTTCTTC	CASSLAVGGNYNEQFF
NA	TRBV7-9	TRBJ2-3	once	TGTGCCAGCAGCTTGGGCCTCCTGGGAGGCACAGATACGCAGTATTTT	CASSLGLLGGTDTQYF
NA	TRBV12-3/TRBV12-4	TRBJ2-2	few	TGTGCCAGTACCCCTAGGTTGGGCGGAAACACCGGGGAGCTGTTTTTT	CASTPRLGGNTGELFF
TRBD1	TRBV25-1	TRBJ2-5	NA	TGTGCCAGCAGTGAAGCATCTGACGGGACAGCAGAGACCCAGTACTTC	CASSEASDGTAETQYF
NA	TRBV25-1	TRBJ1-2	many	TGTGCCAGCAGCTCCGCTTTTGCAGGGTCGTCCCCACTCTATGGCTACACCTTC	CASSSAFAGSSPLYGYTF
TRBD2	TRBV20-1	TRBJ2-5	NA	TGCAGTGCTAGAGATCCGACGGCGGGGGGGCAAGAGACCCAGTACTTC	CSARDPTAGGQETQYF
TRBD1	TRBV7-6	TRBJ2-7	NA	TGTGCCAGCAGCACCCAAGGGGGACAGTACTACGAGCAGTACTTC	CASSTQGGQYYEQYF
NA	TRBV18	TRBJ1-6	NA	TGTGCCAGCTCACCGGGGGGCAGGCAGCATTCACCCCTCCACTTT	CASSPGGRQHSPLHF
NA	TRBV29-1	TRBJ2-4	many	TGCAGCGTTTGTGAACAGGCCAAAAACATTCAGTACTTC	CSVCEQAKNIQYF